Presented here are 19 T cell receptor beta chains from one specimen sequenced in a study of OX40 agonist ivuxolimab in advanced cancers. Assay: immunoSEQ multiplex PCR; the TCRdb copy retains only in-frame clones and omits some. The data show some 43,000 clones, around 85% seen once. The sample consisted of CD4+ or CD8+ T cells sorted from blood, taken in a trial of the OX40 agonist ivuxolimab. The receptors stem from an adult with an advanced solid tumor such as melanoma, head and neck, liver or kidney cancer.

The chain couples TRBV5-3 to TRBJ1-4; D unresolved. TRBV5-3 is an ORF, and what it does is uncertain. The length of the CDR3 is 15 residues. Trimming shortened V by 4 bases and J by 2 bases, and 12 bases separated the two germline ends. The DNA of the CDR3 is TGTGCCAGAAGCAACTACCGCGTTACTAATGAAAAACTGTTTTTT. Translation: CARSNYRVTNEKLFF.

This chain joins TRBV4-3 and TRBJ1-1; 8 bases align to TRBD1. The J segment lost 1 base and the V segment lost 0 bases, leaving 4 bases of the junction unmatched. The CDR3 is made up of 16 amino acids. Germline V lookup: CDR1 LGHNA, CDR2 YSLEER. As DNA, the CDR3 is TGCGCCAGCAGCCAAGATAGTGACAGGGGGAACACTGAAGCTTTCTTT. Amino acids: CASSQDSDRGNTEAFF.

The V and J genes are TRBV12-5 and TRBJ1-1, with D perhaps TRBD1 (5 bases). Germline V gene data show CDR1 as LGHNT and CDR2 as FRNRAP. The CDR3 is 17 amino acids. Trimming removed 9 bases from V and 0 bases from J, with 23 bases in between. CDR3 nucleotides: TGTGCTAGGGAGCACAGGAAAAACGCGCGGATGAACACTGAAGCTTTCTTT. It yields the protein CAREHRKNARMNTEAFF.

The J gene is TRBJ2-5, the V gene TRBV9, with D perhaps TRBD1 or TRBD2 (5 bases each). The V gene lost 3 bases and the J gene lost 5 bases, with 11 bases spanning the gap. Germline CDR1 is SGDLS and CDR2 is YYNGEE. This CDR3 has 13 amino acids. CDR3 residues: CASSAWWGETQYF. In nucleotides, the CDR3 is TGTGCCAGCAGCGCATGGTGGGGGGAGACCCAGTACTTC.

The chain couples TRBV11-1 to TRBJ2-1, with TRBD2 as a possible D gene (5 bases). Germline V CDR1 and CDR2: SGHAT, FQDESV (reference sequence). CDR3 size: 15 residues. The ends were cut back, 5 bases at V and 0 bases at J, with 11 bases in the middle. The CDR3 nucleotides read TGTGCCAGCAGCCCCGGAGAGGGCTCCTACAATGAGCAGTTCTTC. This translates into CASSPGEGSYNEQFF.

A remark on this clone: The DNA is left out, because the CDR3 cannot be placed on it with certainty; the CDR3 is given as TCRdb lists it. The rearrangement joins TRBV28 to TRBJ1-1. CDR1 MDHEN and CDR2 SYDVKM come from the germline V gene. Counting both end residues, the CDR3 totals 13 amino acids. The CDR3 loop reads CASSSSLNTEAFF.

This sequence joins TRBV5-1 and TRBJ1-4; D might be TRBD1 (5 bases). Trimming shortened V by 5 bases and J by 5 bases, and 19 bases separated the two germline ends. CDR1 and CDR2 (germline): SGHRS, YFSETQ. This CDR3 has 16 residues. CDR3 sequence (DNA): TGCGCCAGCAGAGAGGGCATCGGGGACTCAAATGAAAAACTGTTTTTT. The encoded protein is CASREGIGDSNEKLFF.

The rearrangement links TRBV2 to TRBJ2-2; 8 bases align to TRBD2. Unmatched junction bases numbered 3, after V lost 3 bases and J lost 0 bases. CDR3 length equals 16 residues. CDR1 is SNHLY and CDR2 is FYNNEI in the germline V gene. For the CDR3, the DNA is TGTGCCAGCAGTGAGGTAGCGGGGACGAACACCGGGGAGCTGTTTTTT. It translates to CASSEVAGTNTGELFF.

CDR3 coding DNA: TGTGCCAGCCGTGGGGAGTCTTCCTACGAGCAGTACTTC. Residues: CASRGESSYEQYF. The chain is built from TRBV7-9 and TRBJ2-7; D is perhaps TRBD2 (5 bases). Trimming removed 8 bases at V and 1 base at J, with 12 bases between. Germline V gene lookup returns CDR1 SEHNR and CDR2 FQNEAQ (reference sequence). The CDR3 runs 13 residues.

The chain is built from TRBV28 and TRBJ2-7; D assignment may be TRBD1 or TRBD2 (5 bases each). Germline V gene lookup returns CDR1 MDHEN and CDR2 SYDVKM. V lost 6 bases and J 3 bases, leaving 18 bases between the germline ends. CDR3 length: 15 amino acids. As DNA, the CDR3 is TGTGCCAGCAGCCGTTCTCCGGGACCGTTCTACGAGCAGTACTTC. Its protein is CASSRSPGPFYEQYF.

The chain's CDR3 is CAISDSGGYYNEQFF. The CDR3 region has the DNA TGTGCCATCAGTGATAGCGGGGGTTACTACAATGAGCAGTTCTTC. The chain employs TRBV10-3 and TRBJ2-1, with TRBD2 matching 9 bases. Germline V gives CDR1 ENHRY, CDR2 SYGVKD. The CDR3 covers 15 residues. Trimming removed 3 bases from V and 3 bases from J; junction bases left unmatched: 3.

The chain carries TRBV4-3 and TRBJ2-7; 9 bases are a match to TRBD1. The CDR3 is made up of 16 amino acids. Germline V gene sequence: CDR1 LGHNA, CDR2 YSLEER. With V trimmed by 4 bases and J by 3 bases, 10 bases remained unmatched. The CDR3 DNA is TGCGCCAGCAGCCCTTTCGCCGGGACAGGGCTCTACGAGCAGTACTTC. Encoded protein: CASSPFAGTGLYEQYF.

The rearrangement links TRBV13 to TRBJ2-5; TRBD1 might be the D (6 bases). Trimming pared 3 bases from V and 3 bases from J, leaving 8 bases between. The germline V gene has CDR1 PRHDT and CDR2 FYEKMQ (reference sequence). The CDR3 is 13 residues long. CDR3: CASSFGDKETQYF. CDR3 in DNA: TGTGCCAGCAGCTTCGGGGACAAAGAGACCCAGTACTTC. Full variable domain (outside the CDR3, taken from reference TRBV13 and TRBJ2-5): AAGVIQSPRHLIKEKRETATLKCYPIPRHDTVYWYQQGPGQDPQFLISFYEKMQSDKGSIPDRFSAQQFSDYHSELNMSSLELGDSALYFCASSFGDKETQYFGPGTRLLVL.

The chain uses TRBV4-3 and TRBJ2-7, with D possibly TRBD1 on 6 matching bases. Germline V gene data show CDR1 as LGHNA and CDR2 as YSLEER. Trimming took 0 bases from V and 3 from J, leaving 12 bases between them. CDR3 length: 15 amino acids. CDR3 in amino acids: CASSQDLGRGYEQYF. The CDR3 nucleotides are TGCGCCAGCAGCCAAGATTTGGGCAGGGGCTACGAGCAGTACTTC.

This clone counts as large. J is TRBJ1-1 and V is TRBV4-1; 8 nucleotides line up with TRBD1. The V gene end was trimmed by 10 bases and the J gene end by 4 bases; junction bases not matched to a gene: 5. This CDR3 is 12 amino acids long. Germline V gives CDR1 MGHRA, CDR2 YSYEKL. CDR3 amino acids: CATRGQGTEAFF. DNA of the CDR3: TGCGCCACCAGGGGGCAAGGCACTGAAGCTTTCTTT.

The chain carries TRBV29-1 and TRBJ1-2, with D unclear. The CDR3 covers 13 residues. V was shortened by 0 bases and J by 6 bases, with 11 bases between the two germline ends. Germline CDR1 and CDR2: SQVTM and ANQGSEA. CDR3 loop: CSVEDPGRDGYTF. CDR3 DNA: TGCAGCGTTGAAGATCCCGGGCGAGATGGCTACACCTTC. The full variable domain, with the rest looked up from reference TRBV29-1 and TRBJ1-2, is SAVISQKPSRDICQRGTSLTIQCQVDSQVTMMFWYRQQPGQSLTLIATANQGSEATYESGFVIDKFPISRPNLTFSTLTVSNMSPEDSSIYLCSVEDPGRDGYTFGSGTRLTVV.

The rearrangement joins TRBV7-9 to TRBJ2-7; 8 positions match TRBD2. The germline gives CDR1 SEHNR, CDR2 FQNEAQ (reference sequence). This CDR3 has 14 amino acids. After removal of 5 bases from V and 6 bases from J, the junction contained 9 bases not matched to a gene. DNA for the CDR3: TGTGCCAGCAGCAGGGGCGGGAGGTACACCGAGCAGTACTTC. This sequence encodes CASSRGGRYTEQYF.

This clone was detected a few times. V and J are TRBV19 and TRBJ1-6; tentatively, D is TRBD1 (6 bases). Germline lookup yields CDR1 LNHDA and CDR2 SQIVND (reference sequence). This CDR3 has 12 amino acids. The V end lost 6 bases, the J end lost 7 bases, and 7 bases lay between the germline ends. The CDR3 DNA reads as TGTGCCAGTAGAACAGGGAATTCACCCCTCCACTTT. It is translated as CASRTGNSPLHF.

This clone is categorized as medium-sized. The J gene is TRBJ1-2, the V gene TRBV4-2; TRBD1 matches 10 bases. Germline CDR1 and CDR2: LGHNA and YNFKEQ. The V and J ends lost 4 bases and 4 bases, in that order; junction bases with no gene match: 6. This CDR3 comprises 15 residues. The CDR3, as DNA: TGTGCCAGCAGCCCGTTGACAGGGGGCGTCTATGGCTACACCTTC. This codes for CASSPLTGGVYGYTF.